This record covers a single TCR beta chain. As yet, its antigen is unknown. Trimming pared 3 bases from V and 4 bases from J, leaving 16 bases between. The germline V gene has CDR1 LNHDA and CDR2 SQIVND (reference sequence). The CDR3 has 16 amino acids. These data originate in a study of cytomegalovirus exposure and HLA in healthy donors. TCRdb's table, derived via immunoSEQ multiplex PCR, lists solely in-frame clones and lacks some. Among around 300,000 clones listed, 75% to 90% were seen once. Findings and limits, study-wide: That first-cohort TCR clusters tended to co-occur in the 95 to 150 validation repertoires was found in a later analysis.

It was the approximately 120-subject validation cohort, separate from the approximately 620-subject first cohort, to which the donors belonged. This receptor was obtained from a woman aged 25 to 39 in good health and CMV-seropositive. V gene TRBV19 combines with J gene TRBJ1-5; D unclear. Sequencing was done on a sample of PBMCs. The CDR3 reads CASSIGLAAVNQPQHF. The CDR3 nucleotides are TGTGCCAGTAGTATCGGCTTGGCGGCGGTAAATCAGCCCCAGCATTTT. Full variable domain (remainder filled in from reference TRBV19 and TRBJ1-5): DGGITQSPKYLFRKEGQNVTLSCEQNLNHDAMYWYRQDPGQGLRLIYYSQIVNDFQKGDIAEGYSVSREKKESFPLTVTSAQKNPTAFYLCASSIGLAAVNQPQHFGDGTRLSIL.